This TCR beta chain is drawn from a study of regulatory T cells in long-lasting Graves disease. The TCR beta library used iRepertoire HTBI primers with Arm-PCR amplification of CDR3. TCRdb fed the multiplex PCR reads into MiXCR, producing one record per CDR3 protein. The sample carries hundreds of thousands of distinct CDR3 sequences, about 16% recorded once. Germline V lookup: CDR1 DFQATT, CDR2 SNEGSKA (reference sequence). The CDR3 is made up of 13 amino acids. This clonotype was seen once. A much larger clone lies one base from this, so it may be a read error. Regarding time point: newly diagnosed GD, antithyroid drugs for less than 3 months. PBMCs were the source of the RNA used for TCR sequencing. Graves' disease diagnosis was established per American Thyroid Association guidelines. Nine-milliliter peripheral blood samples went into EDTA tubes. Separately, the same data were catalogued under a study of T cells in Graves' hyperthyroidism and ophthalmopathy.

The chain joins TRBV20-1 to TRBJ2-1; 8 nucleotides agree with TRBD1. The sample consisted of peripheral blood mononuclear cells (PBMCs), taken at new diagnosis, from a patient treated with antithyroid drugs. The TCR originated in a woman aged 30 to 39 with Graves disease. CDR3 bases: TGCACCTGGCAGGGGGCAACATACAATGAGCAGTTCTTC. Translating it yields CTWQGATYNEQFF.